This is a list of T cell receptor beta chains from one sample in a study of shared clonotypes between healthy human individuals. Libraries were prepared by immunoSEQ multiplex PCR; TCRdb keeps only in-frame clonotypes and omits some of them. This table has hundreds of thousands of clones, approximately 96% appearing once. Sequenced sample: naive CD8+ T cells sorted from blood. The receptor set was obtained from a man aged 25-45 years in good health. CDR3s include the opening cysteine and the closing phenylalanine or tryptophan. The D gene is left open where the match is weak. Rows give clone size only sometimes, using once, few, many, or a class for an expanded clone.

V: TRBV7-2; D: NA; J: TRBJ2-1; size: NA; DNA: TGTGCCAGCAGCTGGAGGCTCGATGAGCAGTTCTTC; CDR3: CASSWRLDEQFF
V: TRBV7-9; D: NA; J: TRBJ2-3; size: NA; DNA: TGTGCCAGCAGCTCCACTCGCCTTAGCGCTAGCACAGATACGCAGTATTTT; CDR3: CASSSTRLSASTDTQYF
V: TRBV29-1; D: TRBD1; J: TRBJ1-2; size: NA; DNA: TGCAGCGTGGACGTGGACAGGGCGGGCCCGTATGGAGGCTACACCTTC; CDR3: CSVDVDRAGPYGGYTF
V: TRBV6-6; D: TRBD1; J: TRBJ2-1; size: once; DNA: TGTGCCAGCAGTCGATCACAGGGGTCCTACAATGAGCAGTTCTTC; CDR3: CASSRSQGSYNEQFF
V: TRBV29-1; D: TRBD1; J: TRBJ2-3; size: NA; DNA: TGCAGCGTTGGAAGGGACAGAAGCACAGATACGCAGTATTTT; CDR3: CSVGRDRSTDTQYF
V: TRBV6-5; D: NA; J: TRBJ2-1; size: NA; DNA: TGTGCCAGCAGCTCGGCGGCCAATGAGCAGTTCTTC; CDR3: CASSSAANEQFF
V: TRBV27; D: NA; J: TRBJ2-7; size: NA; DNA: TGTGCCAGCAGTTTCGGGGGTAACGAGCAGTACTTC; CDR3: CASSFGGNEQYF
V: TRBV6-1; D: TRBD2; J: TRBJ2-3; size: NA; DNA: TGTGCCAGCAGTGACCAGCGGGAGAGGGCAGATACGCAGTATTTT; CDR3: CASSDQRERADTQYF
V: TRBV19; D: NA; J: TRBJ1-1; size: NA; DNA: TGTGCCAGTAGTATGGACAGCTGGGGCACTGAAGCTTTCTTT; CDR3: CASSMDSWGTEAFF
V: TRBV27; D: NA; J: TRBJ1-5; size: NA; DNA: TGTGCCAGCAGTTTAGGCGTAAACCAGCCCCAGCATTTT; CDR3: CASSLGVNQPQHF
V: TRBV5-1; D: TRBD1; J: TRBJ2-2; size: NA; DNA: TGCGCCAGCAGTCCCGGGACAGCAAACACCGGGGAGCTGTTTTTT; CDR3: CASSPGTANTGELFF
V: TRBV5-5; D: TRBD1; J: TRBJ2-1; size: NA; DNA: TGTGCCAGCAGCTTGGATCCGGGACAGGCCCACAATGAGCAGTTCTTC; CDR3: CASSLDPGQAHNEQFF
V: TRBV27; D: NA; J: TRBJ2-7; size: once; DNA: TGTGCCAGCAGGGGTTGGGCGACTAGCTCCTACGAGCAGTACTTC; CDR3: CASRGWATSSYEQYF
V: TRBV11-3; D: NA; J: TRBJ2-1; size: NA; DNA: TGTGCCAGCAGCTTAAGAAGAGCCTGGACAGCCCCTGGTGAGCAGTTCTTC; CDR3: CASSLRRAWTAPGEQFF
V: TRBV6-5; D: TRBD2; J: TRBJ2-3; size: NA; DNA: TGTGCCAGCAGGGGACTAGCGGGAGGTTCAGATACGCAGTATTTT; CDR3: CASRGLAGGSDTQYF
V: TRBV18; D: TRBD1; J: TRBJ2-2; size: NA; DNA: TGTGCCAGCTGGACAGGAAACACCGGGGAGCTGTTTTTT; CDR3: CASWTGNTGELFF
V: TRBV6-1; D: TRBD2; J: TRBJ2-7; size: NA; DNA: TGTGCCAGCCGGGGACTAGCCTCCTACGAGCAGTACTTC; CDR3: CASRGLASYEQYF
V: TRBV29-1; D: NA; J: TRBJ1-5; size: NA; DNA: TGCAGCGTGGATGGGGGGGTTGGTCAGCCCCAGCATTTT; CDR3: CSVDGGVGQPQHF
V: TRBV7-2; D: NA; J: TRBJ2-1; size: NA; DNA: TGTGCCAGCAGCACCCGACTGCACAATGAGCAGTTCTTC; CDR3: CASSTRLHNEQFF
V: TRBV28; D: NA; J: TRBJ1-1; size: NA; DNA: TGTGCCAGCAGTTTATTAGTCATGAACACTGAAGCTTTCTTT; CDR3: CASSLLVMNTEAFF
V: TRBV7-9; D: TRBD2; J: TRBJ2-1; size: NA; DNA: TGTGCCAGCAGCTCCTCCCTAGCGGGACCATACAATGAGCAGTTCTTC; CDR3: CASSSSLAGPYNEQFF
V: TRBV19; D: NA; J: TRBJ2-7; size: NA; DNA: TGTGCCAGTAGTATAGACGTACCCTCCTACGAGCAGTACTTC; CDR3: CASSIDVPSYEQYF
V: TRBV6-1; D: NA; J: TRBJ2-3; size: NA; DNA: TGTGCCAGCAGTGAACTTCGAGGGGGGACAGATACGCAGTATTTT; CDR3: CASSELRGGTDTQYF
V: TRBV28; D: NA; J: TRBJ2-1; size: NA; DNA: TGTGCCAGCAGTCATATCGAGCCTTACAATGAGCAGTTCTTC; CDR3: CASSHIEPYNEQFF
V: TRBV4-3; D: TRBD1; J: TRBJ1-3; size: NA; DNA: TGCGCCAGCAGCCAAGGGACAGGGCCTGGAAACACCATATATTTT; CDR3: CASSQGTGPGNTIYF
V: TRBV28; D: TRBD1; J: TRBJ2-7; size: NA; DNA: TGTGCCACCCAACCGGGACAGGCGGGGGAGCAGTACTTC; CDR3: CATQPGQAGEQYF